The 5 T cell receptor beta chains given below trace back to one sample, sequenced in a study of tumor-infiltrating lymphocytes in localized non-small cell lung cancer. Generated by immunoSEQ multiplex PCR, the TCRdb table keeps only in-frame clones and is missing some. The profile shows tens of thousands of clones, 50% to 80% of them singletons. The specimen was lung tumor tissue. The receptors here all came from a human donor with non-small cell lung cancer.

This clone has just a few counts. V is TRBV19 and J is TRBJ1-2; D gene uncertain. V was cut by 3 bases and J by 4 bases, with 6 bases left in between. This CDR3 has 12 amino acids. Germline CDR1 LNHDA, CDR2 SQIVND (reference sequence). CDR3 nucleotide sequence: TGTGCCAGTAGTATGTCTCTCTATGGCTACACCTTC. This gives the protein CASSMSLYGYTF.

This sequence joins TRBV7-2 and TRBJ2-7, with TRBD2 matching 9 bases. Germline values: CDR1 SGHTA, CDR2 FQGNSA. With V trimmed by 0 bases and J by 2 bases, 11 bases remained unmatched. This CDR3 has 18 amino acids. CDR3 region: CASSLARGGSGSAYEQYF. The CDR3 DNA follows: TGTGCCAGCAGCTTAGCGCGTGGTGGTAGCGGGAGCGCCTACGAGCAGTACTTC. The full variable domain, completed using reference TRBV7-2 and TRBJ2-7, is GAGVSQSPSNKVTEKGKDVELRCDPISGHTALYWYRQSLGQGLEFLIYFQGNSAPDKSGLPSDRFSAERTGGSVSTLTIQRTQQEDSAVYLCASSLARGGSGSAYEQYFGPGTRLTVT.

The V and J genes are TRBV27 and TRBJ2-7; 9 nucleotides match TRBD1. V shed 5 bases and J 10 bases; nucleotides not matched to a gene: 9. Germline V gene lookup returns CDR1 MNHEY and CDR2 SMNVEV (reference sequence). The CDR3 extends over 13 amino acids. The CDR3 sequence is CASSPDRGPDQYF. CDR3 bases: TGTGCCAGCAGTCCGGACAGGGGACCCGACCAGTACTTC.

The chain combines TRBV7-2 with TRBJ2-3, with D hard to call. The germline CDR1 and CDR2 sequences are SGHTA and FQGNSA. The CDR3 extends over 13 amino acids. The V end lost 3 bases, the J end lost 1 base, and 5 bases lay between the germline ends. The CDR3 DNA sequence: TGTGCCAGCAGCTTGCTTGGCACAGATACGCAGTATTTT. As protein: CASSLLGTDTQYF.

This clone was observed a handful of times. V gene TRBV5-8 combines with J gene TRBJ1-1; D is perhaps TRBD1 (6 bases). Per germline, CDR1 SGHTS and CDR2 YDEGEE. The length of the CDR3 is 13 residues. Between the trimmed V and J ends, which lost 0 bases and 10 bases, there was a span of 13 bases. The CDR3 loop is CASSLAGGAVAFF. CDR3 in DNA: TGTGCCAGCAGCTTGGCGGGGGGCGCGGTAGCTTTCTTT. Full variable domain (outside the CDR3, taken from reference TRBV5-8 and TRBJ1-1): EAGVTQSPTHLIKTRGQQATLRCSPISGHTSVYWYQQALGLGLQFLLWYDEGEERNRGNFPPRFSGRQFPNYSSELNVNALELEDSALYLCASSLAGGAVAFFGQGTRLTVV.